The 30 T cell receptor beta chains reported below all come from one sample, sequenced in a study of shared clonotypes between healthy human individuals. The table came from immunoSEQ multiplex PCR; TCRdb's copy has only in-frame clones and leaves some out. The sample records around 2.5 million clones, approximately 94% being singletons. Sequencing was carried out using naive CD4+ T cells from PBMCs. Subset meaning: CD45RA+ positively selected. The receptors were gathered from a man younger than 35 in good health. Some clones in this sample may be carry-over from other donors' samples.

The chain employs TRBV9 and TRBJ1-2; 9 bases fit TRBD1. The CDR3 extends over 16 amino acids. V shed 4 bases and J 4 bases; nucleotides not matched to a gene: 11. The germline V gene encodes CDR1 SGDLS and CDR2 YYNGEE. CDR3 residues: CASSPQGTGWIYGYTF. CDR3 coding DNA: TGTGCCAGCAGCCCGCAAGGGACAGGGTGGATCTATGGCTACACCTTC.

Here the CDR3 reads CASRREAGSYEQYF. The CDR3 region has the DNA TGTGCCAGTAGGAGGGAGGCAGGGTCCTACGAGCAGTACTTC. This sequence joins TRBV19 and TRBJ2-7; possible D gene TRBD2, 6 bases. CDR1 and CDR2 from the germline V gene are LNHDA and SQIVND (reference sequence). The CDR3 has 14 residues. V was shortened by 6 bases and J by 1 base, with 13 bases between the two germline ends.

The chain is built from TRBV11-2 and TRBJ2-7, with 7 bases aligning to TRBD1. The germline CDR1 and CDR2 sequences are SGHAT and FQNNGV. Trimming took 3 bases from V and 9 from J; bases not matched to a gene: 11. This CDR3 is 14 amino acids long. CDR3 in amino acids: CASSFYEGARWQYF. CDR3 DNA: TGTGCCAGCAGCTTCTACGAGGGGGCCCGGTGGCAGTACTTC.

The chain links TRBV25-1 to TRBJ2-7; the match to TRBD2 covers 7 bases. CDR1 is MGHDK and CDR2 is SYGVNS in the germline V gene. V lost 1 base to trimming and J lost 9 bases; unmatched junction nucleotides: 9. This CDR3 region has 14 residues. In DNA, the CDR3 is TGTGCCAGCAGTGAATTAGGCCGGGGAGGGTTGCAGTACTTC. As protein: CASSELGRGGLQYF.

This clone was recorded once. The V and J genes are TRBV6-4 and TRBJ1-2; the match to TRBD1 covers 11 bases. This CDR3 contains 17 residues. With V trimmed by 3 bases and J by 4 bases, 10 bases remained unmatched. Per the germline V gene, CDR1 is MRHNA and CDR2 is SNTAGT. This chain's CDR3 is CASSEKGQGAMSYGYTF. As DNA, the CDR3 is TGTGCCAGCAGTGAAAAAGGACAGGGGGCCATGAGCTATGGCTACACCTTC.

The chain employs TRBV7-2 and TRBJ1-3; a weak D match, TRBD1 (5 bases). V dropped 4 bases and J dropped 4 bases, with 11 bases sitting between them. This CDR3 comprises 14 residues. CDR1 SGHTA and CDR2 FQGNSA come from the germline V gene. In DNA form, the CDR3 reads TGTGCCAGCAGCTGGGGGGTTTACGGAAACACCATATATTTT. Protein product: CASSWGVYGNTIYF.

On this clone: The identical CDR3 is also encoded by other nucleotide sequences in the sample. The chain combines TRBV9 with TRBJ2-3; D possibly corresponds to TRBD1 (6 bases). Germline CDR1 and CDR2: SGDLS and YYNGEE. V shed 2 bases and J shed 0 bases, with 7 bases lying between them. The CDR3 extends over 14 amino acids. The CDR3: CASSVDSSTDTQYF. For the CDR3, the DNA is TGTGCCAGCAGCGTGGACAGTAGCACAGATACGCAGTATTTT.

This rearrangement joins TRBV2 to TRBJ1-2; D call uncertain. The V gene's germline CDR1 is SNHLY and CDR2 FYNNEI. V lost 4 bases to trimming and J lost 4 bases, with 7 bases between them. The CDR3 totals 12 residues. CDR3: CASSVDGYGYTF. In DNA, the CDR3 is TGTGCCAGCAGTGTGGATGGCTATGGCTACACCTTC.

The chain combines TRBV7-2 with TRBJ1-5; no definite D call. CDR1 and CDR2 (germline): SGHTA, FQGNSA. The CDR3 is 13 amino acids. The V end lost 2 bases, the J end lost 3 bases, and 5 bases lay between the germline ends. CDR3 sequence reads: CASSLRANQPQHF. The CDR3 coding sequence is TGTGCCAGCAGCTTAAGGGCCAATCAGCCCCAGCATTTT.

This chain uses TRBV28 with TRBJ1-5; no definite D call. V was pared by 7 bases and J by 5 bases, with 15 bases between. The CDR3 runs to 14 residues. Looked up from germline, CDR1 is MDHEN and CDR2 is SYDVKM. The CDR3 sequence is CASTLRGSYQPQHF. CDR3 sequence (DNA): TGTGCCAGCACCCTACGGGGTAGTTATCAGCCCCAGCATTTT. Full variable domain (rest looked up from reference TRBV28 and TRBJ1-5): DVKVTQSSRYLVKRTGEKVFLECVQDMDHENMFWYRQDPGLGLRLIYFSYDVKMKEKGDIPEGYSVSREKKERFSLILESASTNQTSMYLCASTLRGSYQPQHFGDGTRLSIL.

This sequence joins TRBV19 and TRBJ2-5; 8 positions match TRBD1. Germline V gene data show CDR1 as LNHDA and CDR2 as SQIVND (reference sequence). After removal of 5 bases from V and 5 bases from J, the junction contained 10 bases not matched to a gene. The CDR3 consists of 15 residues. This chain's CDR3 is CASSPQQGVRETQYF. CDR3 bases: TGTGCCAGTAGTCCTCAACAGGGGGTGAGGGAGACCCAGTACTTC.

V and J are TRBV10-3 and TRBJ1-1, with a tentative D call TRBD1 (6 bases). The CDR3 sequence is 15 residues long. Germline CDR1 ENHRY, CDR2 SYGVKD. Between the trimmed V and J ends, which lost 6 bases and 0 bases, there was a span of 14 bases. The CDR3 DNA sequence: TGTGCCATCAGCCCAACGGGACACCTGAACACTGAAGCTTTCTTT. This gives the protein CAISPTGHLNTEAFF.

CDR3 amino acids: CASSIGGTQETQYF. The CDR3 DNA follows: TGTGCCAGTAGTATAGGGGGGACACAAGAGACCCAGTACTTC. The rearrangement uses TRBV19 and TRBJ2-5; D possibly corresponds to TRBD1 (6 bases). The CDR3 is made up of 14 amino acids. Germline V CDR1 and CDR2: LNHDA, SQIVND (reference sequence). The V and J ends lost 1 base and 2 bases respectively, with 8 bases between them.

This clone was seen more than once but under ten times. In the same sample, other DNA sequences code for this CDR3. V usage is TRBV28 and J usage is TRBJ1-5; the D is unclear. CDR1 and CDR2 from the germline V gene are MDHEN and SYDVKM. The length of the CDR3 is 12 residues. V lost 3 bases, J lost 2 bases, and 2 bases lay in between. This CDR3 is CASSFRNQPQHF. The CDR3 coding sequence is TGTGCCAGCAGTTTCCGCAATCAGCCCCAGCATTTT. The whole variable domain, remainder taken from reference TRBV28 and TRBJ1-5, is DVKVTQSSRYLVKRTGEKVFLECVQDMDHENMFWYRQDPGLGLRLIYFSYDVKMKEKGDIPEGYSVSREKKERFSLILESASTNQTSMYLCASSFRNQPQHFGDGTRLSIL.

This chain joins TRBV18 and TRBJ2-1; D call uncertain. The CDR3 contains 13 residues. Trimming removed 3 bases at V and 10 bases at J, with 13 bases between. Germline CDR1 is KGHSH and CDR2 is LQKENI. CDR3 sequence: CASSPRQDVEQFF. Here the CDR3 DNA reads TGTGCCAGCTCACCTAGGCAGGACGTAGAGCAGTTCTTC.

The chain joins TRBV28 to TRBJ1-5; no definite D call. The CDR3 contains 14 residues. CDR1 and CDR2 from the germline V gene are MDHEN and SYDVKM. V was clipped by 2 bases and J by 8 bases, with 13 bases between them. The CDR3 sequence is CASSLPSTWKPQHF. The DNA for the CDR3 is TGTGCCAGCAGTTTACCCAGCACTTGGAAGCCCCAGCATTTT.

This sequence joins TRBV18 and TRBJ2-1; 12 bases map to TRBD1. The V gene end was trimmed by 4 bases and the J gene end by 8 bases; junction bases not matched to a gene: 3. This CDR3 is 14 amino acids long. The germline gives CDR1 KGHSH, CDR2 LQKENI. The DNA of the CDR3 is TGTGCCAGCTCACGCCGGGACAGGGGGCATGAGCAGTTCTTC. Its protein product is CASSRRDRGHEQFF.

The chain employs TRBV9 and TRBJ1-1; possible D gene TRBD1, 5 bases. V lost 4 bases to trimming and J lost 1 base, with 8 bases between them. The V gene's germline CDR1 is SGDLS and CDR2 YYNGEE. This CDR3 contains 13 residues. CDR3 in DNA: TGTGCCAGCAGCCCCCAGGGGAACACTGAAGCTTTCTTT. Protein product: CASSPQGNTEAFF.

Remarks on this clone: Germline and junction disagree at one end, which may indicate a read error. The sample holds other DNA sequences that translate to the same CDR3. The chain recombines TRBV6-1 with TRBJ2-7; D could derive from TRBD1 or TRBD2 (5 bases each). Germline CDR1 reads MNHNS; CDR2 reads SASEGT. CDR3 length: 14 residues. Here the CDR3 reads CASSALEGPDEQYF. The CDR3 coding sequence is TGTGCCAGCAGTGCCCTCGAGGGGCCCGACGAGCAGTACTTT.

The chain couples TRBV7-8 to TRBJ1-3, with D unclear. In germline, CDR1 is SGHVS, CDR2 FQNEAQ. This CDR3 is built from 19 residues. The ends were cut back, 2 bases at V and 4 bases at J, with 24 bases in the middle. The CDR3 DNA sequence: TGTGCCAGCAGCTTAAACATATTTGTGGGGAAGGTTGGCGGAAACACCATATATTTT. Its translation: CASSLNIFVGKVGGNTIYF.

V usage is TRBV9 and J usage is TRBJ2-1, with 10 bases lining up with TRBD2. The germline CDR1 and CDR2 sequences are SGDLS and YYNGEE. This CDR3 spans 13 amino acids. The V and J ends lost 6 bases and 6 bases, in that order; junction bases with no gene match: 3. The CDR3 spells CASTLAGANEQFF. CDR3 sequence (DNA): TGTGCCAGCACCCTAGCGGGGGCCAATGAGCAGTTCTTC.

The rearrangement uses TRBV5-1 and TRBJ1-1; D ambiguous. The germline CDR1 and CDR2 sequences are SGHRS and YFSETQ. The CDR3 contains 20 residues. V lost 3 bases and J lost 0, with 27 bases in between. CDR3 coding DNA: TGCGCCAGCAGCTCATCCCTCTGGGTGTCCTCCGGCAACATGAACACTGAAGCTTTCTTT. Its translation: CASSSSLWVSSGNMNTEAFF.

The chain uses TRBV11-2 and TRBJ2-5, with D perhaps matching TRBD2 (5 bases). The CDR3 length is 14 residues. Germline loops: CDR1 SGHAT, CDR2 FQNNGV. V lost 5 bases and J lost 1, with 11 bases in between. The CDR3 bases are TGTGCCAGCAGCCAACCTAGCAGCCAAGAGACCCAGTACTTC. Translating it yields CASSQPSSQETQYF.

The chain recombines TRBV10-3 with TRBJ1-5; a weak D match, TRBD1 (6 bases). Per germline, CDR1 ENHRY and CDR2 SYGVKD. Trimming took 11 bases from V and 2 from J, leaving 19 bases between them. The CDR3 is made up of 15 amino acids. The CDR3 DNA sequence: TGTGCCGCCCCCCCGGGGGCGCATGGCAATCAGCCCCAGCATTTT. Translation: CAAPPGAHGNQPQHF.

V gene TRBV7-3 combines with J gene TRBJ2-2, with unresolved D. In germline, CDR1 is SGHTA, CDR2 FQGTGA. Trimming stripped 5 bases from V and 5 bases from J, with 18 bases between. The CDR3 length is 16 residues. Here the CDR3 reads CASSAITDLGTGELFF. CDR3 coding DNA: TGTGCCAGCAGCGCAATAACTGATTTGGGAACCGGGGAGCTGTTTTTT.

The genes are TRBV9 and TRBJ2-5; 10 bases map to TRBD2. CDR1 and CDR2 from the germline V gene are SGDLS and YYNGEE. This CDR3 spans 15 amino acids. V lost 3 bases to trimming and J lost 4 bases; unmatched junction nucleotides: 6. The CDR3 coding sequence is TGTGCCAGCAGCGAAGCTAGCGGGAGATTAGAGACCCAGTACTTC. It encodes CASSEASGRLETQYF.

The chain uses TRBV6-6 and TRBJ1-5, with a tentative D call TRBD1 (5 bases). The CDR3 loop spans 14 amino acids. Germline V CDR1 and CDR2: MNHNY, SVGAGI (reference sequence). V was cut by 4 bases and J by 3 bases, with 10 bases left in between. The CDR3 DNA is TGTGCCAGCAGTTGGGGCAGGTCCAATCAGCCCCAGCATTTT. Translating it yields CASSWGRSNQPQHF.

The V call is TRBV2, the J call TRBJ2-7; 7 bases are shared with TRBD1. In germline, CDR1 is SNHLY, CDR2 FYNNEI. V trimming: 6 bases; J trimming: 0 bases; junction bases outside the gene matches: 8. The CDR3 runs to 15 residues. DNA of the CDR3: TGTGCCAGCAGGGGGACAGCTAGGAGCTCCTACGAGCAGTACTTC. Translating it yields CASRGTARSSYEQYF.

V usage is TRBV28 and J usage is TRBJ1-2; no clear D gene. V lost 7 bases and J 7 bases, leaving 10 bases between the germline ends. The CDR3 spans 11 residues. The V gene's germline CDR1 is MDHEN and CDR2 SYDVKM. The CDR3: CASTMEGGYTF. As DNA, the CDR3 is TGTGCCAGCACCATGGAGGGTGGCTACACCTTC.

The V and J genes are TRBV2 and TRBJ1-1; TRBD1 is a possible D gene (5 bases). The ends were cut back, 4 bases at V and 5 bases at J, with 11 bases in the middle. The CDR3 covers 13 residues. Germline V gives CDR1 SNHLY, CDR2 FYNNEI. The CDR3 region is CASSVGRGTEAFF. In nucleotides, the CDR3 is TGTGCCAGCAGTGTTGGGAGGGGTACTGAAGCTTTCTTT.